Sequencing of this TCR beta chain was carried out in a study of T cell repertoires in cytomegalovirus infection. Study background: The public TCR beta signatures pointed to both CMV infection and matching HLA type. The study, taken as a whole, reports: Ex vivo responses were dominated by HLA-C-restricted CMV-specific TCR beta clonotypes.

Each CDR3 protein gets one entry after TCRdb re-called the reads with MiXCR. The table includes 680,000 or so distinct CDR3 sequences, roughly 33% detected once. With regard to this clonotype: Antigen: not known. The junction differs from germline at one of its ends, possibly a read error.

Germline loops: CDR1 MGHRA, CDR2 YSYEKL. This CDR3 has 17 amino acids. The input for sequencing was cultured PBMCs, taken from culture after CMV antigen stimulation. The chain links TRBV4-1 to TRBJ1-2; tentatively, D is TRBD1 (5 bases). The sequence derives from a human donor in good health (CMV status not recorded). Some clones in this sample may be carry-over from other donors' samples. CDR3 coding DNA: TGTGCCAGCAGCCAAGACGGGGTGATGGGGCCGATCTATGGCTACACCTTC. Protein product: CASSQDGVMGPIYGYTF.